This T cell receptor beta chain was captured in a study of molecular identifiers for immune sequencing clone quantification. MiXCR, run by TCRdb on the PCR reads, gives a single entry per CDR3 protein. This sample has under 650,000 distinct CDR3 sequences, with just under 20% found just once. This clonotype was recorded many times. Its antigen is still unknown. Every naive CD8 library was made from between roughly 17,000 and 1,100,000 sorted cells with 10%, 30% or 50% RNA. Sorting selected naive CD8 T cells with a CD8+CD4-CCR7+CD45RA+ phenotype. Study-level findings and limits: It was shown that clones above 20 RNA copies held over 99% of effector molecules, but under 1% in naive cells.

The germline V and J ends were trimmed by 1 base and 2 bases, with 10 bases remaining between them. The CDR3 has 15 amino acids. The chain uses TRBV12-3 or TRBV12-4 and TRBJ2-3; D gene uncertain. Specimen: naive CD8+ T cells from blood, with Jurkat cell RNA spiked in. As to subset: FACS-sorted CD8+CD4-CCR7+CD45RA+ naive T cells. The receptor's source is a human donor in good health. Some libraries in this study had Jurkat cell RNA spiked in. CDR3 sequence (DNA): TGTGCCAGCAGTTTAGAAGTAGTCGTCACAGATACGCAGTATTTT. Translation gives CASSLEVVVTDTQYF.